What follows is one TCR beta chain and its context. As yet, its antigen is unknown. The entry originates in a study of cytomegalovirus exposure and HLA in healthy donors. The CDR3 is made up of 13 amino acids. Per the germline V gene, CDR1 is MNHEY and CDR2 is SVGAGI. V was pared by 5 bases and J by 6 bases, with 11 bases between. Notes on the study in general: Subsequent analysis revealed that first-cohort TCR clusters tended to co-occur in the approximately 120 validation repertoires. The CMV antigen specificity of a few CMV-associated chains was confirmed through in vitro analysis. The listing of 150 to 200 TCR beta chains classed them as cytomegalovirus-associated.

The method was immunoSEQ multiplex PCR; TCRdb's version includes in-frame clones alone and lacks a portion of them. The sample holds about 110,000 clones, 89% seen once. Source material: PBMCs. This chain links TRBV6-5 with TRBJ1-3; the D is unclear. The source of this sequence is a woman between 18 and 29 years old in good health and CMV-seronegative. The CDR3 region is CASSTNEVNTIYF. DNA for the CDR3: TGTGCCAGCAGTACTAACGAAGTAAACACCATATATTTT.